The 8 T cell receptor beta chains below were found in one sample sequenced in a study of T cell repertoires in cytomegalovirus infection. MiXCR, applied by TCRdb to the reads, yields one record per CDR3 protein. The sample has more than 150,000 distinct CDR3 sequences, approximately 17% seen once. Sequenced input: CD8+ T cells from PBMCs. These receptors were obtained from a human donor in good health (CMV status not recorded). Some clones in this sample may be carry-over from other donors' samples.

In its sample, this clonotype was seen a few times. The DNA of the CDR3 is TGTGCCAGCAGTCTGAGAAGGACAGGGCGAAACACTGAAGCTTTCTTT. Protein sequence: CASSLRRTGRNTEAFF. This sequence joins TRBV28 and TRBJ1-1; TRBD1 matches at 8 bases. The trim removed 5 bases at V and 2 bases at J, leaving 10 bases unmatched. The CDR3 spans 16 residues. Germline V gene sequence: CDR1 MDHEN, CDR2 SYDVKM.

This clonotype was picked up a small number of times. This chain uses TRBV5-4 with TRBJ2-7; TRBD1 aligns across 8 bases. The CDR3 contains 13 residues. Germline trimming cut 4 bases from V and 6 bases from J; bases unmatched to any gene: 6. Germline V gene sequence: CDR1 SGHNT, CDR2 YYREEE (reference sequence). The CDR3 DNA reads as TGTGCCAGCAGCGCCCAGGGGGCCCTCGAGCAGTACTTC. This translates into CASSAQGALEQYF.

In its sample, this clonotype was seen a few times. The V call is TRBV28, the J call TRBJ2-3, with TRBD2 identical over 9 bases. This CDR3 has 17 amino acids. Germline CDR1 MDHEN, CDR2 SYDVKM. J lost 2 bases, V lost 6 bases, and 12 bases had no gene match. For the CDR3, the DNA is TGTGCCAGCAGCTGGACTAGCGCCGGGGGGAACACAGATACGCAGTATTTT. It yields the protein CASSWTSAGGNTDTQYF. Combining the CDR3 with reference TRBV28 and TRBJ2-3 gives the whole variable domain DVKVTQSSRYLVKRTGEKVFLECVQDMDHENMFWYRQDPGLGLRLIYFSYDVKMKEKGDIPEGYSVSREKKERFSLILESASTNQTSMYLCASSWTSAGGNTDTQYFGPGTRLTVL.

This rearrangement joins TRBV28 to TRBJ2-1; 7 nucleotides agree with TRBD1. The V segment lost 2 bases and the J segment 0 bases; nucleotides outside the gene matches: 1. The germline V gene encodes CDR1 MDHEN and CDR2 SYDVKM. This CDR3 has 15 amino acids. The CDR3, as DNA: TGTGCCAGCAGTTTAGGGACAGTCTCCTACAATGAGCAGTTCTTC. This translates into CASSLGTVSYNEQFF.

The genes are TRBV28 and TRBJ2-1; 7 bases agree with TRBD1. The V gene's germline CDR1 is MDHEN and CDR2 SYDVKM. CDR3 length: 13 amino acids. V lost 6 bases and J lost 8; bases outside the gene matches: 7. The CDR3 DNA follows: TGTGCCAGCAGGCCCATCGACAGGGATGAGCAGTTCTTC. Translation gives CASRPIDRDEQFF.

This clonotype was counted a few times. This chain uses TRBV4-1 with TRBJ1-1; 8 bases are shared with TRBD1. The CDR3 is 14 amino acids. The trim removed 0 bases at V and 6 bases at J, leaving 3 bases unmatched. CDR1 and CDR2 (germline): MGHRA, YSYEKL. The CDR3 bases are TGCGCCAGCAGCCAAGACAGGGGGCAGTCTGAAGCTTTCTTT. Residues: CASSQDRGQSEAFF.

The chain has TRBV29-1 and TRBJ2-7, with D possibly being TRBD2 (6 bases). V was shortened by 5 bases and J by 2 bases, with 13 bases between the two germline ends. CDR3 length equals 13 residues. Per germline, CDR1 SQVTM and CDR2 ANQGSEA. The CDR3 protein is CSVRKPSAYEQYF. The CDR3 DNA sequence: TGCAGCGTTCGTAAACCTAGCGCCTACGAGCAGTACTTC.

The chain is built from TRBV7-4 and TRBJ1-3; the D is unclear. Germline lookup yields CDR1 SGHVT and CDR2 SQSDAQ. The CDR3 covers 17 residues. The germline V and J ends were trimmed by 5 bases and 0 bases, with 17 bases remaining between them. The CDR3 DNA follows: TGTGCCAGCAGCCGCGACGGACGATCTGGCTCTGGAAACACCATATATTTT. Translating gives CASSRDGRSGSGNTIYF.